This TCR beta chain was sequenced in a study of T cell responses to AZD1222 COVID-19 vaccine. The data were produced by immunoSEQ multiplex PCR, yet TCRdb's version contains in-frame clones alone and is incomplete. The sample has about 110,000 clones; roughly 87% are singletons. This CDR3 region has 11 residues. Trimming removed 4 bases at V and 7 bases at J, with 7 bases between. Sequencing was performed on peripheral blood, taken on day 0 of AZD1222 vaccination. The clonotype was recovered from an adult in good health. V usage is TRBV12-3 or TRBV12-4 and J usage is TRBJ1-2, with no clear D. CDR3 coding DNA: TGTGCCAGCAGTTCCAGAGGTGGCTACACCTTC. Translation: CASSSRGGYTF.